This TCR beta chain was captured by sequencing in a study of regulatory T cells in long-lasting Graves disease. After removal of 5 bases from V and 6 bases from J, the junction contained 5 bases not matched to a gene. Germline V gene sequence: CDR1 DFQATT, CDR2 SNEGSKA (reference sequence). There are 14 residues in the CDR3. Arm-PCR of CDR3 regions with iRepertoire HTBI primers generated TCR beta libraries. TCRdb reprocessed the multiplex PCR reads via MiXCR and lists one record per CDR3 protein. Seen here are fewer than 350,000 distinct CDR3 sequences, more than 15% observed once, and the top ten hold less than 45%. Time point given: newly diagnosed GD, antithyroid drugs for less than 3 months. From RNA extracted from PBMCs, the TCR library was made. From an endocrinology department in Xi'an, China, came the patients. Notes on this clonotype: The antigen is not known.

General study findings and limits: There was favoring of TRBV28, TRBJ1-2 and TRBJ2-5 in persistent disease.

The chain recombines TRBV20-1 with TRBJ2-1; 12 nucleotides align to TRBD2. This sample comprised peripheral blood mononuclear cells (PBMCs), obtained at new diagnosis, from a patient treated with antithyroid drugs. The receptor was isolated from a female donor with Graves disease. The CDR3: CSAPGLAGFNEQFF. The CDR3 DNA reads as TGCAGTGCTCCGGGACTAGCGGGCTTCAATGAGCAGTTCTTC.